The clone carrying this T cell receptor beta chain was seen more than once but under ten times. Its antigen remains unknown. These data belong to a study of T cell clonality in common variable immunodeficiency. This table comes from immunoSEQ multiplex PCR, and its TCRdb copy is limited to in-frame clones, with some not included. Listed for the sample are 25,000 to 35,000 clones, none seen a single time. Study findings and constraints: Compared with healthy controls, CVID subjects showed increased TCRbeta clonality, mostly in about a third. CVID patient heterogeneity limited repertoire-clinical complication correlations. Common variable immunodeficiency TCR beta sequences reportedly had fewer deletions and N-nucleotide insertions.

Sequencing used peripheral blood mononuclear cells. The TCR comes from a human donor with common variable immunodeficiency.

The CDR3 reads CAWRTPNTEAFF. The CDR3 DNA, read in part, is TGTGCCTGGAGGACACCGAACACTGAA. The chain carries TRBV30 and TRBJ1-1; D ambiguous. The read ends 3 residues before the CDR3 terminus; that terminus is restored from the germline J gene. Per germline, CDR1 GTSNPN and CDR2 SVGIG (reference sequence). V dropped 3 bases and J dropped 1 base, with 6 bases sitting between them. The CDR3 contains 12 residues.